The T cell receptor (beta chain) described here comes from a study of regulatory dendritic cells for organ transplantation. Study conclusions and caveats: Memory T cells were less diverse than naive, with memory CD8+ most oligoclonal. The most alloreactive TCR clonotypes were found in resting memory CD8+ cells. Alloreactive memory CD8+ T cell pools varied considerably between individuals.

A note on this clone: Its antigen is unknown.

The CDR3 runs to 15 residues. CDR1 and CDR2 (germline): MNHNS, SASEGT. Trimming removed 3 bases from V and 6 bases from J; junction bases left unmatched: 9. This table comes from immunoSEQ multiplex PCR, and its TCRdb copy is limited to in-frame clones, with some not included. Found here are roughly 27,000 clones, 82% of them singletons; the top ten hold around 0.38%. The V gene is TRBV6-1, the J gene TRBJ1-2; TRBD1 matches 8 bases. The specimen was naive CD8+ T cells from blood. Regarding subset: CD45RA+ naive T cells. This clonotype was sampled from a human donor in good health. CDR3 coding DNA: TGTGCCAGCAGTGATTGGGTGCAGGGGGCTCATGGCTACACCTTC. This encodes CASSDWVQGAHGYTF.